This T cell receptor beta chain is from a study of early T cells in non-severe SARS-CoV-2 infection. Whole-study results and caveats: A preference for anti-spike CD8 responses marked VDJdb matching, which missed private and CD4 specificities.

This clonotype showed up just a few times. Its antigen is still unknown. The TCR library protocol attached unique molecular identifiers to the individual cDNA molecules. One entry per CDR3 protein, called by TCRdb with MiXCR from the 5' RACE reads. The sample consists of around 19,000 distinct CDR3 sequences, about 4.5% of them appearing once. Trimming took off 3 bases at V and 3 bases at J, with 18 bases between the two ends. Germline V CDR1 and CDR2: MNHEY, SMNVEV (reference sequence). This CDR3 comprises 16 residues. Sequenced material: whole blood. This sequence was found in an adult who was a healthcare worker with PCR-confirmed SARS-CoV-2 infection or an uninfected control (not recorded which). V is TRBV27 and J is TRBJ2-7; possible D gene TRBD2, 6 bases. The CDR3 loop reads CASSLDGLSDYYEQYF. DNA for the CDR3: TGTGCCAGCAGTTTGGACGGGCTATCGGACTACTACGAGCAGTACTTC.